Sequencing of this T cell receptor (beta chain) was carried out in a study of immune evolution from preneoplasia to lung adenocarcinoma. Looking at the study overall: HLA loss of heterozygosity: 5.5% to 8.5% AIS, over 12% MIA, approximately 31% ADC, none AAH.

The V and J ends lost 0 bases and 1 base respectively, with 12 bases between them. The CDR3 is 16 amino acids. Per the germline V gene, CDR1 is LGHNA and CDR2 is YNFKEQ. Patient tissue came from resections in Japan or China, 2014–2017. Profiling relied on immunoSEQ multiplex PCR, and the TCRdb table lists in-frame clones only, not all of them. The data hold 8,000 to 10,000 clones, with 88% observed a single time. This clone was detected only once. The source material was FFPE invasive lung adenocarcinoma tissue. The rearrangement links TRBV4-2 to TRBJ1-1; D remains ambiguous. The origin of this receptor is a person between 70 and 80 years old with invasive lung adenocarcinoma. Some clones in this sample may be carry-over from other donors' samples. The CDR3 loop is CASSQESVYENTEAFF. CDR3 nucleotides: TGTGCCAGCAGCCAAGAATCTGTATATGAGAACACTGAAGCTTTCTTT.